The T cell receptor beta chain under discussion was sequenced for a study of cytomegalovirus exposure and HLA in healthy donors. TCRdb keeps only in-frame clones here, not all; method: immunoSEQ multiplex PCR. This table holds more than 90,000 clones, around 89% found once. Details on this clone: Its matching antigen is unknown.

Findings of the study overall: The classifier was said to identify cytomegalovirus status with high specificity and sensitivity.

The sequencing sample was made of PBMCs. This clonotype was obtained from a man younger than 30 in good health and CMV-seronegative.

The CDR3 loop reads CASSSAGGNQPQHF. CDR3 nucleotide sequence: TGTGCCAGCAGTTCGGCGGGCGGGAATCAGCCCCAGCATTTT. This rearrangement joins TRBV5-4 to TRBJ1-5; no reliable D call. The CDR3 loop spans 14 amino acids. Per germline, CDR1 SGHNT and CDR2 YYREEE (reference sequence). Trimming stripped 5 bases from V and 4 bases from J, with 13 bases between.